The T cell receptor beta chain described here comes from a study of blood T cell repertoires in COVID-19. Study context: T cells, B-cell-depleted T cells, or PBMCs provided the cDNA or gDNA that served as material.

V lost 0 bases and J 1 base, leaving 7 bases between the germline ends. The germline V gene encodes CDR1 SGHNT and CDR2 YYREEE (reference sequence). CDR3 length equals 14 residues. The repertoire was sequenced with immunoSEQ multiplex PCR; TCRdb's copy has only in-frame clones and lacks some. The sample has some 40,000 clones; around four fifths are singletons. The sequencing sample was made of peripheral blood. The receptor's source is a man aged 50 to 60 with active or convalescent COVID-19. The chain links TRBV5-4 to TRBJ1-2; D unclear. The CDR3 DNA reads as TGTGCCAGCAGCTTGGAACGGGATAACTATGGCTACACCTTC. It translates to CASSLERDNYGYTF.